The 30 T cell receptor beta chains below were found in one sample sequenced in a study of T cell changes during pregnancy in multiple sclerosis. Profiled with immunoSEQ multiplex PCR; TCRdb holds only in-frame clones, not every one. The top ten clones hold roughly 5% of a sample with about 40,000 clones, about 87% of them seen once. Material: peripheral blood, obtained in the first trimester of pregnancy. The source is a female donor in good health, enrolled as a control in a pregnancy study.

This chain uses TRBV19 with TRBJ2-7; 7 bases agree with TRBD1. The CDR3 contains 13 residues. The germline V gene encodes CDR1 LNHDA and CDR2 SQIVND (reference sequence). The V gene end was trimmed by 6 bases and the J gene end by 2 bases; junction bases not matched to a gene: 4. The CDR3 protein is CASRNQGAYEQYF. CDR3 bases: TGTGCCAGTAGGAACCAGGGGGCCTACGAGCAGTACTTC. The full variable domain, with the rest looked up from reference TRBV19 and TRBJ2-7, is DGGITQSPKYLFRKEGQNVTLSCEQNLNHDAMYWYRQDPGQGLRLIYYSQIVNDFQKGDIAEGYSVSREKKESFPLTVTSAQKNPTAFYLCASRNQGAYEQYFGPGTRLTVT.

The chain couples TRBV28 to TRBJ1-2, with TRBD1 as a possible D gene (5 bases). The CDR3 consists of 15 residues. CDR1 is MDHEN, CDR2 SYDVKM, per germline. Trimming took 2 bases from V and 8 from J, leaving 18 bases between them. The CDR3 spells CASSLGPKLTEGYTF. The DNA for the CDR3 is TGTGCCAGCAGTTTAGGGCCTAAACTGACAGAGGGCTACACCTTC.

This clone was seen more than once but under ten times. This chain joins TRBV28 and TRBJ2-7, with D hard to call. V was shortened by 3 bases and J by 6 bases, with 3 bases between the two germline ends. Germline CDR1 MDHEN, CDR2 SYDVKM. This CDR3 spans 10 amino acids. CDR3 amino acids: CASSLAEQYF. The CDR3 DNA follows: TGTGCCAGCAGTTTGGCCGAGCAGTACTTC.

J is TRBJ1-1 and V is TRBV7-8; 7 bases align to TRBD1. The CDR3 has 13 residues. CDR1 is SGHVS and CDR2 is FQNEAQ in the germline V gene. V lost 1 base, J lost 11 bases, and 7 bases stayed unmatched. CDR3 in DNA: TGTGCCAGCAGCTTAGGCAGGGGGTTAGACGCTTTCTTT. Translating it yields CASSLGRGLDAFF.

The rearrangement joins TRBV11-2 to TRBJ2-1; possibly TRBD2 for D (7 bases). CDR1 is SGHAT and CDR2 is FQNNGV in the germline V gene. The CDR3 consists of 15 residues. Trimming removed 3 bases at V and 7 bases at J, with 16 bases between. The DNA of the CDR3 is TGTGCCAGCAGCTTCGGGAGGCAAGGGGGGAATGAGCAGTTCTTC. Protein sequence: CASSFGRQGGNEQFF.

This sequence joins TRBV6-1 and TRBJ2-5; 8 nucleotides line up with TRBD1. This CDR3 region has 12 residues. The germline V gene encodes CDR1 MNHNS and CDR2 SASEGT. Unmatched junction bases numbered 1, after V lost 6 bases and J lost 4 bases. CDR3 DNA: TGTGCCAGCAGACAGGGGGGAGAGACCCAGTACTTC. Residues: CASRQGGETQYF.

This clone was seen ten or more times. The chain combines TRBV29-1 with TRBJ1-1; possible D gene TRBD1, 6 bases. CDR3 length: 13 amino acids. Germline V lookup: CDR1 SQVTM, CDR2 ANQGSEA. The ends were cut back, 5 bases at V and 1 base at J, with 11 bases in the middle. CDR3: CSVSDSANTEAFF. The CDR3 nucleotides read TGCAGCGTTTCGGACAGCGCGAACACTGAAGCTTTCTTT.

CDR3 nucleotide sequence: TGTGCCAGTAGTAGAACACCGGGTCCTGGTAGCGATGAGCAGTTCTTC. It yields the protein CASSRTPGPGSDEQFF. This chain uses TRBV19 with TRBJ2-1; TRBD2 might be the D (5 bases). V was clipped by 4 bases and J by 8 bases, with 21 bases between them. The CDR3 consists of 16 residues. Germline V lookup: CDR1 LNHDA, CDR2 SQIVND (reference sequence). The full variable domain, rest sourced from reference TRBV19 and TRBJ2-1, is DGGITQSPKYLFRKEGQNVTLSCEQNLNHDAMYWYRQDPGQGLRLIYYSQIVNDFQKGDIAEGYSVSREKKESFPLTVTSAQKNPTAFYLCASSRTPGPGSDEQFFGPGTRLTVL.

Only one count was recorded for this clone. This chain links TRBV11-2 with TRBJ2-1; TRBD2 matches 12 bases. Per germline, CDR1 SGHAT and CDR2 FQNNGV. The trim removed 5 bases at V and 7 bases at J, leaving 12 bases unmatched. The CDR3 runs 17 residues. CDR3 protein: CASSTSSGRASWNEQFF. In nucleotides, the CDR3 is TGTGCCAGCAGCACCTCTAGCGGGAGGGCCTCGTGGAATGAGCAGTTCTTC.

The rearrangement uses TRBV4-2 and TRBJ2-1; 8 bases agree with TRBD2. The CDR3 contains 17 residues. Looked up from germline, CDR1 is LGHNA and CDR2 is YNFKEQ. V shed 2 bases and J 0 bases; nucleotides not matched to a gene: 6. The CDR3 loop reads CASSQRTSPSSYNEQFF. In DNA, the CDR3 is TGTGCCAGCAGCCAAAGGACTAGCCCTAGCTCCTACAATGAGCAGTTCTTC.

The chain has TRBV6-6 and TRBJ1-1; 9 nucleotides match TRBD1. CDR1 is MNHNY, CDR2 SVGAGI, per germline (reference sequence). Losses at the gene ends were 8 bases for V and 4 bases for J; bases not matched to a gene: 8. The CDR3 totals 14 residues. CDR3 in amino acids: CASGDRVLSTEAFF. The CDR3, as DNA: TGTGCCAGCGGGGACAGGGTTCTGAGCACTGAAGCTTTCTTT.

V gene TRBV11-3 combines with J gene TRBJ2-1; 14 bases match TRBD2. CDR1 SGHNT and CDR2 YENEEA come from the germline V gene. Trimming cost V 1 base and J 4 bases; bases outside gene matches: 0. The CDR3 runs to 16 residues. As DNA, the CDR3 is TGTGCCAGCAGCTTAGGACTAGCGGGAGGGTACAATGAGCAGTTCTTC. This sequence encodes CASSLGLAGGYNEQFF.

The CDR3 DNA follows: TGCAGCGCTGGGACAGGGGGGTACGCTGAAGCTTTCTTT. Encoded protein: CSAGTGGYAEAFF. The chain links TRBV29-1 to TRBJ1-1, with 11 bases fitting TRBD1. Germline CDR1 SQVTM, CDR2 ANQGSEA. The junction had 7 bases not matched to a gene; V was cut back by 7 bases and J by 6 bases. The CDR3 length is 13 residues.

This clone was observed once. Here the CDR3 DNA reads TGTGCCAGCAGCTTAGTCGACCCAGGGGGTTTTTACGAGCAGTACTTC. Translation gives CASSLVDPGGFYEQYF. V gene TRBV11-2 combines with J gene TRBJ2-7; 7 bases align to TRBD1. Germline CDR1 and CDR2: SGHAT and FQNNGV. Trimming took 1 base from V and 4 from J; bases not matched to a gene: 10. There are 16 residues in the CDR3.

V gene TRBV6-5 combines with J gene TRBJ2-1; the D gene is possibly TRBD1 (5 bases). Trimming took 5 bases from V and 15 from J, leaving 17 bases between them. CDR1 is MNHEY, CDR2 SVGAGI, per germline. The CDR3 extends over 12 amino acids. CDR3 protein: CASSASLGVLFF. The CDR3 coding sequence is TGTGCCAGCAGTGCCTCGCTAGGGGTTCTGTTCTTC.

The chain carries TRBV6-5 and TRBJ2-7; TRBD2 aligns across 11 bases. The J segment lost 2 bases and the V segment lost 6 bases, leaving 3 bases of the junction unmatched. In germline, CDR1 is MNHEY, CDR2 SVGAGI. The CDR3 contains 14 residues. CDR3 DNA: TGTGCCAGCAGCCAGGGACTAGCGGCCTACGAGCAGTACTTC. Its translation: CASSQGLAAYEQYF.

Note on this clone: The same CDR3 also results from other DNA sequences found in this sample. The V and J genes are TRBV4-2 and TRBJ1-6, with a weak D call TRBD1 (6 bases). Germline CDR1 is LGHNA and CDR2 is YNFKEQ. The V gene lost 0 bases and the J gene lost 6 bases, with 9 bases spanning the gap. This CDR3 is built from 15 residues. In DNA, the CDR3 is TGTGCCAGCAGCCAAGAGAGACAGGTTAATTCACCCCTCCACTTT. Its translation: CASSQERQVNSPLHF.

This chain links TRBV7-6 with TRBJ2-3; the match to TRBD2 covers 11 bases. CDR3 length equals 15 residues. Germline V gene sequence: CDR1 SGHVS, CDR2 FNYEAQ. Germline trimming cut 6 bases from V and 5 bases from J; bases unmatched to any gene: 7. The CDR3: CASSPLAGDGDTQYF. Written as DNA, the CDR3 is TGTGCCAGCAGTCCACTAGCGGGGGACGGAGATACGCAGTATTTT.

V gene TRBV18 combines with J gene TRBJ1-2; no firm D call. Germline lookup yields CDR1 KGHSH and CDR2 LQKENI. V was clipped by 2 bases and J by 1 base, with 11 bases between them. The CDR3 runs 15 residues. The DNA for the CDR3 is TGTGCCAGCTCACCAGGAGTGGGTCTTAACTATGGCTACACCTTC. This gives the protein CASSPGVGLNYGYTF.

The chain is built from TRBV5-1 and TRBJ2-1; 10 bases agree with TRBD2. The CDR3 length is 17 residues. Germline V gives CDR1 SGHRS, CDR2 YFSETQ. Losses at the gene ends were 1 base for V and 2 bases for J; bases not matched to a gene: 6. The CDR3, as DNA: TGCGCCAGCAGCTTGAGGACTAGCGGTAATCCCTACAATGAGCAGTTCTTC. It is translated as CASSLRTSGNPYNEQFF.

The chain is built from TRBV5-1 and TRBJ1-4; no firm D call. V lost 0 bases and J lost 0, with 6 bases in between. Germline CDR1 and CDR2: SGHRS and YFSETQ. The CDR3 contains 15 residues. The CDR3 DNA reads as TGCGCCAGCAGCTTGGCGACAACAACTAATGAAAAACTGTTTTTT. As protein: CASSLATTTNEKLFF. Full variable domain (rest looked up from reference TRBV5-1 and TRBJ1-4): KAGVTQTPRYLIKTRGQQVTLSCSPISGHRSVSWYQQTPGQGLQFLFEYFSETQRNKGNFPGRFSGRQFSNSRSEMNVSTLELGDSALYLCASSLATTTNEKLFFGSGTQLSVL.

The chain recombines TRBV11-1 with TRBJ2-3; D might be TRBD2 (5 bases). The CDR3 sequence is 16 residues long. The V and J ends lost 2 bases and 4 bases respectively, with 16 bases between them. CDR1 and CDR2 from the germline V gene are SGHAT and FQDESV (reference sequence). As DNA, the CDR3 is TGTGCCAGCAGCTTAAGGAGGACCCTCGAGGCAGATACGCAGTATTTT. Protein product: CASSLRRTLEADTQYF.

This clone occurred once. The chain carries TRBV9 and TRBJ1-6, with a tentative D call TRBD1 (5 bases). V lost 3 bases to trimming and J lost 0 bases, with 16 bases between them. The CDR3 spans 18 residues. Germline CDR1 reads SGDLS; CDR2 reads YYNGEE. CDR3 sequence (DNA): TGTGCCAGCAGCGCCTCCCCCCGGGGGAGCTCCTATAATTCACCCCTCCACTTT. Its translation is CASSASPRGSSYNSPLHF.

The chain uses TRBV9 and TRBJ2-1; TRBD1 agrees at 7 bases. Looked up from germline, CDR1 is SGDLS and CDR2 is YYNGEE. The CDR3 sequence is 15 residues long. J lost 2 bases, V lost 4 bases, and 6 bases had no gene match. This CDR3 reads CASSLQGGAYNEQFF. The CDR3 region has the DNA TGTGCCAGCAGCCTCCAAGGGGGCGCCTACAATGAGCAGTTCTTC.

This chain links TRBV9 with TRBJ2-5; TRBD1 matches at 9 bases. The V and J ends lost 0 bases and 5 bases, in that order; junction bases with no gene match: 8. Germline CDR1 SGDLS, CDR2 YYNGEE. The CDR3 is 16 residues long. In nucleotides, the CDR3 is TGTGCCAGCAGCGTAGCCCCGGGACAGGGCGGGGAGACCCAGTACTTC. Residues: CASSVAPGQGGETQYF.

CDR3 coding DNA: TGTGCCAGCAGCGACTCCTGGCGGGGGCGGATAGAGCAGTTCTTC. Protein sequence: CASSDSWRGRIEQFF. The chain links TRBV7-9 to TRBJ2-1; TRBD2 is a possible D gene (7 bases). Germline assignment: CDR1 SEHNR and CDR2 FQNEAQ (reference sequence). V dropped 5 bases and J dropped 10 bases, with 21 bases sitting between them. The CDR3 runs 15 residues.

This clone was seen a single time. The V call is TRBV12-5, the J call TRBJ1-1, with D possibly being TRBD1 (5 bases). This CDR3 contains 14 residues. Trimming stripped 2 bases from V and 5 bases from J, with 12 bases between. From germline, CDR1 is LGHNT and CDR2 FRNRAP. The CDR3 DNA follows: TGTGCTAGTGGTTTGTTCACCGGGGGGACTGAAGCTTTCTTT. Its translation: CASGLFTGGTEAFF. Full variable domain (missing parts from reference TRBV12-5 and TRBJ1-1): DARVTQTPRHKVTEMGQEVTMRCQPILGHNTVFWYRQTMMQGLELLAYFRNRAPLDDSGMPKDRFSAEMPDATLATLKIQPSEPRDSAVYFCASGLFTGGTEAFFGQGTRLTVV.

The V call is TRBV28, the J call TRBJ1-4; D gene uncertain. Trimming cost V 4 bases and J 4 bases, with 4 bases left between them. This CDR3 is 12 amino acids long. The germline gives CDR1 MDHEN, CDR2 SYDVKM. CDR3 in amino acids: CASSSSNEKLFF. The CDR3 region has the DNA TGTGCCAGCAGTTCCAGTAATGAAAAACTGTTTTTT.

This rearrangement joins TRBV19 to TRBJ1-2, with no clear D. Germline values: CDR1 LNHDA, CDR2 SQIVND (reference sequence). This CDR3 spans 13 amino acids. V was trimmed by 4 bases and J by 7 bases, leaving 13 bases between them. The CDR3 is CASSTLGLGGYTF. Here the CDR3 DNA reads TGTGCCAGTAGTACTCTTGGGCTGGGTGGCTACACCTTC. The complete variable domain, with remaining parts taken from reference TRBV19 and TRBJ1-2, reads DGGITQSPKYLFRKEGQNVTLSCEQNLNHDAMYWYRQDPGQGLRLIYYSQIVNDFQKGDIAEGYSVSREKKESFPLTVTSAQKNPTAFYLCASSTLGLGGYTFGSGTRLTVV.

The CDR3 DNA follows: TGTGCCAGCAGTGAACTAACCCAGTACTTC. Translating gives CASSELTQYF. The chain employs TRBV6-1 and TRBJ2-5; D is ambiguous. Germline V gene lookup returns CDR1 MNHNS and CDR2 SASEGT. There are 10 residues in the CDR3. V shed 2 bases and J shed 8 bases, with 3 bases lying between them.